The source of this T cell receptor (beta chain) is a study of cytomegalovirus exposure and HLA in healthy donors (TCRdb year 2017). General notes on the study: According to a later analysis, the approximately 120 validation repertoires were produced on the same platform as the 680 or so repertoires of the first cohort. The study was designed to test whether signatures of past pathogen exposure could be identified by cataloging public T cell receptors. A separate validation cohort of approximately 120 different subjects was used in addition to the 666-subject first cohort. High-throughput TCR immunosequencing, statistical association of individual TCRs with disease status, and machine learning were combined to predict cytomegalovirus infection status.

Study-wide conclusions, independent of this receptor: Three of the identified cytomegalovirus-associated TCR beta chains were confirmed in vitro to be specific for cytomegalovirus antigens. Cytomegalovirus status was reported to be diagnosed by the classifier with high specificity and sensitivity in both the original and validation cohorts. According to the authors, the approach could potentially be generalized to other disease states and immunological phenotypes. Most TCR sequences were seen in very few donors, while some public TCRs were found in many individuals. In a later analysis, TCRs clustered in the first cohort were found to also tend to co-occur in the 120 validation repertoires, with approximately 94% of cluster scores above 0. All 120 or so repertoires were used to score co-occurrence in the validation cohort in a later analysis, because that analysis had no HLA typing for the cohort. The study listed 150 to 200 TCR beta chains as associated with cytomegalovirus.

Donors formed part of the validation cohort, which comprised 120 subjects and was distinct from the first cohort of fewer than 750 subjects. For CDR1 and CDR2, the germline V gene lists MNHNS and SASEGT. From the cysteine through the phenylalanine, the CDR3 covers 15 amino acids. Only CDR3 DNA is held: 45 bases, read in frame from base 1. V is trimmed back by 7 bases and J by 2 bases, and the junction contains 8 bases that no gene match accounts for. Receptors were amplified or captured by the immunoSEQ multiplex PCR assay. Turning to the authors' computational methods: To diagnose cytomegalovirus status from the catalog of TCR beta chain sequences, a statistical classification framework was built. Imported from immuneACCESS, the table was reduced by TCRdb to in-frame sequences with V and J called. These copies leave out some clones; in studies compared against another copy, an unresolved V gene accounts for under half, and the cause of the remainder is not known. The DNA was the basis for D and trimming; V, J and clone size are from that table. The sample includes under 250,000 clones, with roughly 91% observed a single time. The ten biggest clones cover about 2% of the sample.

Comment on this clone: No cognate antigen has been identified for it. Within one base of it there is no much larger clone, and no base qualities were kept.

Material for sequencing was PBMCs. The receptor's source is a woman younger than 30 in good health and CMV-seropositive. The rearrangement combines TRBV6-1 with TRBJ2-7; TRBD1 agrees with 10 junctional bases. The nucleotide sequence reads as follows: TGTGCCAGCACCCAAAGACAGGGGGCGACCTACGAGCAGTACTTC. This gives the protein CASTQRQGATYEQYF.